Presented here are 12 T cell receptor beta chains from one specimen sequenced in a study of OX40 agonist ivuxolimab in advanced cancers. Here immunoSEQ multiplex PCR was the method, and the copy in TCRdb shows in-frame clones only, minus some. The sample has about 50,000 clones, approximately 80% seen once. The sample here was CD4+ or CD8+ T cells sorted from blood, taken in a trial of the OX40 agonist ivuxolimab. The receptor source for this set is an adult with an advanced solid tumor such as melanoma, head and neck, liver or kidney cancer.

V and J are TRBV30 and TRBJ2-7, with D possibly TRBD2 on 6 matching bases. CDR1 and CDR2 (germline): GTSNPN, SVGIG (reference sequence). The CDR3 has 12 residues. Trimming left V 5 bases short and J 7 bases short, with 15 bases between. This CDR3 reads CAWAERAEEQYF. The CDR3 DNA reads as TGTGCCTGGGCCGAGCGGGCGGAAGAGCAGTACTTC.

The chain is built from TRBV2 and TRBJ2-2; the match to TRBD2 covers 16 bases. CDR1 is SNHLY and CDR2 is FYNNEI in the germline V gene. This CDR3 region has 16 residues. V lost 6 bases, J lost 5 bases, and 3 bases stayed unmatched. The CDR3 protein is CASRTGLAGGTGELFF. CDR3 sequence (DNA): TGTGCCAGCAGGACGGGACTAGCGGGGGGGACCGGGGAGCTGTTTTTT. The full variable domain, in which reference TRBV2 and TRBJ2-2 provide the parts outside the CDR3, is EPEVTQTPSHQVTQMGQEVILRCVPISNHLYFYWYRQILGQKVEFLVSFYNNEISEKSEIFDDQFSVERPDGSNFTLKIRSTKLEDSAMYFCASRTGLAGGTGELFFGEGSRLTVL.

The gene calls are TRBV7-3 and TRBJ2-7; either TRBD1 or TRBD2 may fit D (6 bases each). Germline CDR1 is SGHTA and CDR2 is FQGTGA. V lost 6 bases and J 6 bases, leaving 18 bases between the germline ends. The CDR3 covers 14 residues. CDR3: CASSPVAGEVEQYF. The CDR3 DNA follows: TGTGCCAGCAGTCCCGTGGCAGGGGAGGTCGAGCAGTACTTC.

The chain joins TRBV10-3 to TRBJ2-2; 7 bases match TRBD2. Trimming removed 8 bases from V and 9 bases from J; junction bases left unmatched: 18. This CDR3 comprises 16 residues. CDR1 and CDR2 (germline): ENHRY, SYGVKD. The CDR3 DNA reads TGTGCCATCGGCTCCGGGACTACCGACGTGACCCGGGAGCTGTTTTTT. Protein: CAIGSGTTDVTRELFF.

The rearrangement joins TRBV18 to TRBJ2-7, with 7 nucleotides matching TRBD1. Germline V gives CDR1 KGHSH, CDR2 LQKENI. Trimming took 6 bases from V and 4 from J; bases not matched to a gene: 15. The CDR3 length is 16 residues. CDR3 nucleotide sequence: TGTGCCAGCTCGTTCCAACCTCCGGGACAGCATTACGAGCAGTACTTC. This gives the protein CASSFQPPGQHYEQYF.

This sequence joins TRBV11-3 and TRBJ2-4, with 8 bases that match TRBD2. The V segment lost 6 bases and the J segment 6 bases; nucleotides outside the gene matches: 7. The CDR3 spans 14 residues. Germline loops: CDR1 SGHNT, CDR2 YENEEA. The CDR3 loop is CASRSSGSGNIQYF. CDR3 nucleotides: TGTGCCAGCAGATCCAGCGGGAGCGGAAACATTCAGTACTTC.

J is TRBJ2-1 and V is TRBV30; TRBD2 agrees at 7 bases. The CDR3 covers 14 residues. V was pared by 2 bases and J by 4 bases, with 5 bases of the junction left unmatched. Germline V CDR1 and CDR2: GTSNPN, SVGIG (reference sequence). The DNA for the CDR3 is TGTGCCTGGAGTCGGGGGGAGCGATACAATGAGCAGTTCTTC. Translation: CAWSRGERYNEQFF.

J is TRBJ2-1 and V is TRBV2, with 11 positions matching TRBD2. With 6 bases clipped from V and 5 bases from J, the junction kept 6 bases outside the gene matches. This CDR3 has 15 residues. CDR1 SNHLY and CDR2 FYNNEI come from the germline V gene. CDR3 DNA: TGTGCCAGCAGAGATACTAGCGGGAGAAACAATGAGCAGTTCTTC. As protein: CASRDTSGRNNEQFF.

The rearrangement uses TRBV19 and TRBJ2-7; D might be TRBD2 (6 bases). The CDR3 is 14 residues long. Trimming took 1 base from V and 3 from J, leaving 10 bases between them. Germline CDR1 reads LNHDA; CDR2 reads SQIVND (reference sequence). CDR3 sequence (DNA): TGTGCCAGTAGTATAGCTGGGGGAGGCTACGAGCAGTACTTC. Residues: CASSIAGGGYEQYF.

The chain recombines TRBV19 with TRBJ2-3; D gene ambiguous. The CDR3 is 16 residues long. Germline V gene lookup returns CDR1 LNHDA and CDR2 SQIVND (reference sequence). With 3 bases removed from V and 1 base from J, the gap between germline ends came to 14 bases. The CDR3 DNA reads TGTGCCAGTAGTATTCGTGCGATTGGAGGCACAGATACGCAGTATTTT. Protein product: CASSIRAIGGTDTQYF.

This clone showed up just a few times. The chain is built from TRBV5-1 and TRBJ2-5; 7 bases fit TRBD2. CDR3 size: 15 residues. Germline-derived CDR1 and CDR2 are SGHRS and YFSETQ. Trimming at V came to 0 bases and at J to 4 bases, leaving 6 bases not matched to a gene. This CDR3 is CASSLASGGGETQYF. The CDR3 region has the DNA TGCGCCAGCAGCTTGGCCTCTGGGGGGGGAGAGACCCAGTACTTC.

This clone was counted only a few times. This rearrangement joins TRBV7-9 to TRBJ1-1, with 7 bases that match TRBD1. Trimming took 5 bases from V and 6 from J; bases not matched to a gene: 6. The germline gives CDR1 SEHNR, CDR2 FQNEAQ (reference sequence). There are 13 residues in the CDR3. The CDR3 nucleotides are TGTGCCAGCAGCGCACAGGGGAATCCTGAAGCTTTCTTT. It is translated as CASSAQGNPEAFF.